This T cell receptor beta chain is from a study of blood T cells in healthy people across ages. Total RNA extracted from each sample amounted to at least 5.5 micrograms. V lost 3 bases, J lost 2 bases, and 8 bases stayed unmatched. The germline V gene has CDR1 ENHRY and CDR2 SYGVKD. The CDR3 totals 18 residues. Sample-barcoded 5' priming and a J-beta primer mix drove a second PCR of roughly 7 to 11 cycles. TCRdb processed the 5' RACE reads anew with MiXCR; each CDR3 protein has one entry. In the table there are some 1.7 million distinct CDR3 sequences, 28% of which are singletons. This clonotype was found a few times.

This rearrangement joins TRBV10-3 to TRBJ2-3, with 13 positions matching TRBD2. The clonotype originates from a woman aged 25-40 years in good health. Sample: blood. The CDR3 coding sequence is TGTGCCATCAGTGACAAGTGGACTAGCGGGGGACCCACAGATACGCAGTATTTT. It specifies CAISDKWTSGGPTDTQYF.